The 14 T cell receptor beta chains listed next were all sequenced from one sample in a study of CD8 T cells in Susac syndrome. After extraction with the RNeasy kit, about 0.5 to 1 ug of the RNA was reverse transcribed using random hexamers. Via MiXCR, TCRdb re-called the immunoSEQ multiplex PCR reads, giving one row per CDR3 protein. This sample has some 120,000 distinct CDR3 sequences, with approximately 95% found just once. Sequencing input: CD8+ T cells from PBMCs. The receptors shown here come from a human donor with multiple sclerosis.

CDR3: CASSFTGGIQETQYF. The CDR3 DNA follows: TGTGCCAGCAGCTTTACAGGGGGGATCCAAGAGACCCAGTACTTC. The V gene is TRBV5-6, the J gene TRBJ2-5; 8 nucleotides match TRBD1. Trimming at V came to 2 bases and at J to 1 base, leaving 4 bases not matched to a gene. The CDR3 is 15 amino acids. In germline, CDR1 is SGHDT, CDR2 YYEEEE.

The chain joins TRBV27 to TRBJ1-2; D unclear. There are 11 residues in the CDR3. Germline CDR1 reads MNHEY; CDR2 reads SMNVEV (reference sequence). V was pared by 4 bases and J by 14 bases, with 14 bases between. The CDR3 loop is CASSSGMVYTF. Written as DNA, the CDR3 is TGTGCCAGCAGTTCTGGCATGGTGTATACCTTC.

The CDR3 sequence is CASSQRTSARPSQSVYEQYV. For the CDR3, the DNA is TGCGCCAGCAGTCAACGGACTAGCGCACGTCCTAGTCAATCCGTCTACGAGCAGTACGTC. V and J are TRBV23-1 and TRBJ2-7; 9 bases match TRBD2. TRBV23-1 is classed as an ORF, of uncertain function. The CDR3 consists of 20 residues. Trimming took 2 bases from V and 3 from J; bases not matched to a gene: 20.

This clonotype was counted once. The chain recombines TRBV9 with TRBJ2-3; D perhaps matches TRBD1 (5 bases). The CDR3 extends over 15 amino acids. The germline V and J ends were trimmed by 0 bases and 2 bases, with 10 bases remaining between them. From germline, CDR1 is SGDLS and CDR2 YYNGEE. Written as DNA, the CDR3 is TGTGCCAGCAGCGTAGGGGGCCGAAACACAGATACGCAGTATTTT. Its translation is CASSVGGRNTDTQYF.

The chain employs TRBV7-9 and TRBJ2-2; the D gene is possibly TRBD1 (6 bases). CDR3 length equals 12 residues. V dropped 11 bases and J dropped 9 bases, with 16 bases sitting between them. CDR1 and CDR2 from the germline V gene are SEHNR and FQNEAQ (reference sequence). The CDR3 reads CAEGDPRRELFF. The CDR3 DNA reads TGTGCCGAGGGGGACCCTCGTCGGGAGCTGTTTTTT.

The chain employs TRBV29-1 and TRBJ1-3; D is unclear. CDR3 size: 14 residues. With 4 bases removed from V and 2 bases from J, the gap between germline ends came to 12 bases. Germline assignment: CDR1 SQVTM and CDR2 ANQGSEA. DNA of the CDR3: TGCAGCGTTGTAGTCCGGCAAACTGGAAACACCATATATTTT. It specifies CSVVVRQTGNTIYF.

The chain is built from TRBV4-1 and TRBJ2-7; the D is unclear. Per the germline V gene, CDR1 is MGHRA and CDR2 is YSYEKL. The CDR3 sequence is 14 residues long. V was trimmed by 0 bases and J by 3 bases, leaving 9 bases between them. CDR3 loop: CASSQDTRLYEQYV. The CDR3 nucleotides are TGCGCCAGCAGCCAAGATACCAGACTCTACGAGCAGTACGTC.

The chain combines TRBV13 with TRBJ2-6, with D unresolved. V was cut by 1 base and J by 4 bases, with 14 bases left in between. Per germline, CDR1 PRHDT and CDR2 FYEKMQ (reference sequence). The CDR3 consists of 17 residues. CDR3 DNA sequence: TGTGCCAGCAGCTTAGAGGCTCGGGTAACCGGGGCCAACGTCCTGACTTTC. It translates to CASSLEARVTGANVLTF.

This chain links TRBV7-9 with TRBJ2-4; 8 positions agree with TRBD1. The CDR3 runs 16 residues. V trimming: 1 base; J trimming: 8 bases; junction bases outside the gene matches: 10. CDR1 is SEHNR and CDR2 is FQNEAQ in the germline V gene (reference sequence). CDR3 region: CASSLVSGGLLDIQYF. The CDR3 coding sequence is TGTGCCAGCAGCTTAGTTTCAGGGGGCTTATTGGACATTCAGTACTTC. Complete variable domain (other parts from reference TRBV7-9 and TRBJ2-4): DTGVSQNPRHKITKRGQNVTFRCDPISEHNRLYWYRQTLGQGPEFLTYFQNEAQLEKSRLLSDRFSAERPKGSFSTLEIQRTEQGDSAMYLCASSLVSGGLLDIQYFGAGTRLSVL.

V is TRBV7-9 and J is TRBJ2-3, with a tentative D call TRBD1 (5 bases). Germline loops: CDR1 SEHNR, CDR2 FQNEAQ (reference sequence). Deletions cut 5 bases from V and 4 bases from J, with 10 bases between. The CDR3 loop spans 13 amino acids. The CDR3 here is CASSLVRADTQYF. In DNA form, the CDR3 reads TGTGCCAGCAGCCTGGTCAGGGCAGATACGCAGTATTTT.

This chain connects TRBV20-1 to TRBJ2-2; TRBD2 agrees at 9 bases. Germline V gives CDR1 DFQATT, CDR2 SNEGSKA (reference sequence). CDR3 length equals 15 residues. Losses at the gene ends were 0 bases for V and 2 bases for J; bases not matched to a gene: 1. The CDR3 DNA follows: TGCAGTGCTAGAGAGCGGGGGGGCAACACCGGGGAGCTGTTTTTT. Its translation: CSARERGGNTGELFF.

The CDR3 nucleotides read TGCGCCAGCAGTCGGTTTTGGGGGTTCATGGGAGATACGCAGTATTTT. This gives the protein CASSRFWGFMGDTQYF. This sequence joins TRBV23-1 and TRBJ2-3; D could derive from TRBD1 or TRBD2 (5 bases each). TRBV23-1 is placed among ORFs of uncertain function. CDR3 length: 16 residues. Deletions cut 4 bases from V and 5 bases from J, with 19 bases between.

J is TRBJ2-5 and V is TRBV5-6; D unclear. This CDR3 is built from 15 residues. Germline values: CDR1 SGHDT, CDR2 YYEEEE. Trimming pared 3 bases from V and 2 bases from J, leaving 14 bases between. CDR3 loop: CASSSVGVKQETQYF. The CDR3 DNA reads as TGTGCCAGCAGCTCCGTTGGGGTGAAACAAGAGACCCAGTACTTC.

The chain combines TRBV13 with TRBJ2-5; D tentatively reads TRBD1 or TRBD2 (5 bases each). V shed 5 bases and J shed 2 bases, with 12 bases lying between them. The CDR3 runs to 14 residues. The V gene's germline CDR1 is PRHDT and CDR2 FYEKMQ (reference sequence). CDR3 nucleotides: TGTGCCAGCAGCAAACGGGGCAGACAAGAGACCCAGTACTTC. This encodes CASSKRGRQETQYF.